Sequencing of this TCR beta chain was carried out in a study of CD8 T cells in Susac syndrome. The authors reverse transcribed roughly 0.5 to 1 ug RNA with random hexamers. Via MiXCR, TCRdb re-called the immunoSEQ multiplex PCR reads, giving one row per CDR3 protein. Of around 200,000 distinct CDR3 sequences listed, about 94% are singletons. Germline V gene sequence: CDR1 DFQATT, CDR2 SNEGSKA (reference sequence). V lost 1 base, J lost 0 bases, and 5 bases stayed unmatched. There are 15 residues in the CDR3. Input material: CD4+ T cells from PBMCs. The chain employs TRBV20-1 and TRBJ2-7, with TRBD2 matching over 8 bases. The TCR originated in a human donor with multiple sclerosis. The CDR3 DNA reads TGCAGTGCTAGAGGGAGGCTAGCGGGCTCCTACGAGCAGTACTTC. It is translated as CSARGRLAGSYEQYF.